Shown below are 21 T cell receptor beta chains from a single sample sequenced in a study of shared clonotypes between healthy human individuals (dated by TCRdb to the early 2020s). Library method: the immunoSEQ multiplex PCR assay. Held by TCRdb, this immuneACCESS table contains in-frame sequences only and omits some clones. Under half of the omission traces to an unresolved V gene where checked; the cause of the rest is unknown. Counted in this sample were roughly 520,000 clones; roughly 95% of them appeared once. The ten largest clones take up 0.064% of the sample. Material: naive CD4+ T cells sorted from blood. The label giving this sample's cell subset or site can be read as: CD45RA+ positively selected. These receptors came from a woman aged 25 to 45 in good health.

V is TRBV28 and J is TRBJ1-1; D is undetermined. The germline CDR1 and CDR2 sequences are MDHEN and SYDVKM. The CDR3 loop spans 14 amino acids. Trimming removed 2 bases from V and 1 base from J, with 8 bases in between. In nucleotides, the CDR3 is TGTGCCAGCAGTTTACCCACGGCGAACACTGAAGCTTTCTTT. It codes for CASSLPTANTEAFF.

CDR3 region: CASSEGQGAAKNIQYF. The CDR3 region has the DNA TGTGCCAGCAGTGAAGGGCAGGGAGCGGCCAAAAACATTCAGTACTTC. The gene calls are TRBV6-1 and TRBJ2-4; perhaps D is TRBD1 or TRBD2 (5 bases each). The CDR3 runs 16 residues. Germline values: CDR1 MNHNS, CDR2 SASEGT. V was shortened by 1 base and J by 1 base, with 11 bases between the two germline ends.

A remark on this clone: This same CDR3 is encoded by further DNA sequences in the sample. The chain combines TRBV7-9 with TRBJ2-3; the match to TRBD1 covers 8 bases. The CDR3 runs 14 residues. Germline V lookup: CDR1 SEHNR, CDR2 FQNEAQ (reference sequence). J lost 3 bases, V lost 5 bases, and 4 bases had no gene match. The CDR3 nucleotides are TGTGCCAGCAGCCCGACAGGGGTTACAGATACGCAGTATTTT. It encodes CASSPTGVTDTQYF.

The chain uses TRBV2 and TRBJ1-2; perhaps TRBD1 as D (5 bases). The CDR3 has 16 amino acids. V dropped 6 bases and J dropped 2 bases, with 19 bases sitting between them. Germline V gives CDR1 SNHLY, CDR2 FYNNEI. The chain's CDR3 is CASSRRTFRRNYGYTF. CDR3 DNA sequence: TGTGCCAGCAGCCGAAGGACATTCCGAAGGAACTATGGCTACACCTTC.

Here the CDR3 reads CASSVLHPDTQYF. In nucleotides, the CDR3 is TGTGCCAGTAGTGTGCTCCACCCGGATACGCAGTATTTT. V is TRBV19 and J is TRBJ2-3; D gene unclear. This CDR3 is 13 amino acids long. The germline gives CDR1 LNHDA, CDR2 SQIVND (reference sequence). With 5 bases removed from V and 6 bases from J, the gap between germline ends came to 12 bases.

The CDR3 region is CASSPVPEGASADTQYF. CDR3 sequence (DNA): TGTGCCAGCTCACCCGTTCCTGAGGGGGCAAGTGCGGATACGCAGTATTTT. The genes are TRBV18 and TRBJ2-3, with 7 nucleotides matching TRBD1. Looked up from germline, CDR1 is KGHSH and CDR2 is LQKENI. The V gene end was trimmed by 3 bases and the J gene end by 6 bases; junction bases not matched to a gene: 15. This CDR3 spans 17 amino acids.

The J gene is TRBJ2-7, the V gene TRBV5-1, with unresolved D. V lost 0 bases, J lost 5 bases, and 27 bases lay in between. The CDR3 extends over 19 amino acids. Per the germline V gene, CDR1 is SGHRS and CDR2 is YFSETQ. The chain's CDR3 is CASSLALSSSGFGFNEQYF. The CDR3 coding sequence is TGCGCCAGCAGCTTGGCCTTGTCATCCTCGGGCTTTGGTTTTAACGAGCAGTACTTC.

The V gene is TRBV5-1, the J gene TRBJ2-7; 7 nucleotides align to TRBD2. V lost 0 bases, J lost 6 bases, and 9 bases stayed unmatched. From germline, CDR1 is SGHRS and CDR2 YFSETQ. The CDR3 loop spans 15 amino acids. Here the CDR3 DNA reads TGCGCCAGCAGCTTGGCGGGGGGAGGGGTCGGCGAGCAGTACTTC. Translated, it gives CASSLAGGGVGEQYF.

CDR3 DNA: TGCGCCAGCAGCCAAGGAACTAGCGGGAGGTCGGATGAGCAGTTCTTC. It specifies CASSQGTSGRSDEQFF. The chain uses TRBV4-1 and TRBJ2-1; 12 bases line up with TRBD2. This CDR3 region has 16 residues. Trimming cost V 1 base and J 8 bases; bases outside gene matches: 6. The germline CDR1 and CDR2 sequences are MGHRA and YSYEKL.

The chain joins TRBV10-3 to TRBJ1-1; D remains unclear. With 4 bases removed from V and 2 bases from J, the gap between germline ends came to 11 bases. This CDR3 spans 14 amino acids. Germline V gene data show CDR1 as ENHRY and CDR2 as SYGVKD. The CDR3 protein is CAISGTQLNTEAFF. The CDR3 nucleotides read TGTGCCATCAGTGGTACACAGTTAAACACTGAAGCTTTCTTT.

The chain combines TRBV28 with TRBJ2-1; maybe TRBD2 (6 bases). Germline V gene lookup returns CDR1 MDHEN and CDR2 SYDVKM. The CDR3 consists of 16 residues. Trimming took off 4 bases at V and 8 bases at J, with 21 bases between the two ends. DNA of the CDR3: TGTGCCAGCAGTTCCCCCCGTCGGGGGTCTAAGGATGAGCAGTTCTTC. Its translation: CASSSPRRGSKDEQFF.

The J gene is TRBJ1-1, the V gene TRBV27, with 7 bases lining up with TRBD1. The CDR3 extends over 19 amino acids. Losses at the gene ends were 5 bases for V and 5 bases for J; bases not matched to a gene: 23. Germline V lookup: CDR1 MNHEY, CDR2 SMNVEV (reference sequence). CDR3 coding DNA: TGTGCCAGCAGTGGTAGGGTTTTAGGGACAGCCAAAGCGAGGACTGAAGCTTTCTTT. Protein product: CASSGRVLGTAKARTEAFF.

There are a few counts of this clone. The chain combines TRBV6-1 with TRBJ1-5; maybe TRBD1 (6 bases). Trimming took off 6 bases at V and 5 bases at J, with 14 bases between the two ends. Per the germline V gene, CDR1 is MNHNS and CDR2 is SASEGT. There are 14 residues in the CDR3. This CDR3 is CASSRGDIDQPQHF. In DNA, the CDR3 is TGTGCCAGCAGCCGGGGGGACATAGATCAGCCCCAGCATTTT.

This clone was recorded a few times. The chain uses TRBV15 and TRBJ1-5; D remains ambiguous. Germline-derived CDR1 and CDR2 are LNHNV and YYDKDF (reference sequence). Between the trimmed V and J ends, which lost 7 bases and 2 bases, there was a span of 12 bases. The CDR3 loop spans 14 amino acids. CDR3 DNA: TGTGCCACCACCTCCCCTGGCGGCAATCAGCCCCAGCATTTT. Its protein is CATTSPGGNQPQHF.

The chain employs TRBV30 and TRBJ2-5; 8 positions match TRBD2. Germline V gene sequence: CDR1 GTSNPN, CDR2 SVGIG (reference sequence). V was pared by 0 bases and J by 4 bases, with 7 bases of the junction left unmatched. This CDR3 region has 15 residues. The CDR3: CAWSVDSGSVETQYF. CDR3 nucleotide sequence: TGTGCCTGGAGTGTCGACAGCGGGAGTGTAGAGACCCAGTACTTC.

The chain employs TRBV19 and TRBJ2-7; D possibly corresponds to TRBD1 (5 bases). Between the trimmed V and J ends, which lost 4 bases and 3 bases, there was a span of 13 bases. The length of the CDR3 is 14 residues. The germline V gene encodes CDR1 LNHDA and CDR2 SQIVND (reference sequence). The CDR3 sequence: CASSKLSDSYEQYF. DNA for the CDR3: TGTGCCAGTAGTAAACTGTCCGACAGCTACGAGCAGTACTTC.

The chain has TRBV10-2 and TRBJ1-2, with 8 bases that match TRBD1. The CDR3 sequence is 13 residues long. CDR1 WSHSY and CDR2 SAAADI come from the germline V gene. With V trimmed by 9 bases and J by 3 bases, 6 bases remained unmatched. The CDR3 DNA is TGCGCCAGTGGACAGGGACACGACTATGGCTACACCTTC. This encodes CASGQGHDYGYTF.

Of note for this clone: The sample has other DNA sequences that encode this CDR3 too. The CDR3 spells CASTDRMNTEAFF. The CDR3 DNA is TGTGCCAGTACCGACAGGATGAACACTGAAGCTTTCTTT. The chain carries TRBV19 and TRBJ1-1, with D possibly TRBD1 on 6 matching bases. Trimming removed 7 bases from V and 0 bases from J, with 9 bases in between. There are 13 residues in the CDR3. CDR1 is LNHDA and CDR2 is SQIVND in the germline V gene (reference sequence).

This chain joins TRBV7-9 and TRBJ2-1, with 7 bases lining up with TRBD2. CDR1 is SEHNR, CDR2 FQNEAQ, per germline (reference sequence). This CDR3 comprises 15 residues. The trim removed 4 bases at V and 9 bases at J, leaving 12 bases unmatched. The CDR3 region has the DNA TGTGCCAGCAGCTCGAGCGGTTGGGCGGGAGCTGAGCAGTTCTTC. Translation gives CASSSSGWAGAEQFF.

As regards this clone: The junction does not match germline at one end; this may be a read error. The V call is TRBV29-1, the J call TRBJ2-1; 9 bases are a match to TRBD1. The CDR3 totals 12 residues. Per the germline V gene, CDR1 is SQVTM and CDR2 is ANQGSEA. In DNA form, the CDR3 reads TGCAGCGCTGAACAGGGGGCCCTTGAGCAGTTCTTC. It codes for CSAEQGALEQFF.

This clone was found once. The rearrangement uses TRBV29-1 and TRBJ2-7; D remains ambiguous. This CDR3 spans 13 amino acids. Germline V lookup: CDR1 SQVTM, CDR2 ANQGSEA. Trimming took 7 bases from V and 0 from J, leaving 13 bases between them. The CDR3 reads CSAADGFSYEQYF. The CDR3 DNA reads as TGCAGCGCCGCGGACGGCTTCTCCTACGAGCAGTACTTC.